Here is one TCR beta chain with its context. This sample is part of a study of cytomegalovirus exposure and HLA in healthy donors. The PCR had 60 Vbeta and 13 Jbeta primers. Repertoires were generated with immunoSEQ multiplex PCR, while TCRdb's copy carries only in-frame clones and drops some. Recorded for this sample: 200,000 to 250,000 clones. Source material: PBMCs. The TCR was taken from a girl aged 2 to 9 in good health and CMV-seropositive.

The CDR3 DNA is TGTGCCAGCAGGGAGACAGGAGGCACTGAAGCTTTCTTT. Residues: CASRETGGTEAFF. V usage is TRBV2 and J usage is TRBJ1-1, with D tentatively TRBD1 (6 bases). Trimming stripped 6 bases from V and 4 bases from J, with 12 bases between. Germline CDR1 SNHLY, CDR2 FYNNEI. The CDR3 consists of 13 residues.